Each of the 5 T cell receptor beta chains below was sequenced from the same sample in a study of blood T cell repertoires in COVID-19. Method: immunoSEQ multiplex PCR; TCRdb's copy keeps in-frame clones and lacks some. This table holds some 160,000 clones, more than 75% found once. Sequencing was carried out using peripheral blood. Receptor source: a man aged 18 to 30 with acute or convalescent COVID-19.

This rearrangement joins TRBV6-6 to TRBJ2-7; TRBD1 matches at 10 bases. J gave up 3 bases and V 8 bases, and 7 bases lay outside the gene matches. The germline gives CDR1 MNHNY, CDR2 SVGAGI (reference sequence). The CDR3 is 14 residues long. CDR3 protein: CASRQGANIYEQYF. CDR3 in DNA: TGTGCCAGCCGACAGGGGGCGAATATCTACGAGCAGTACTTC.

The chain joins TRBV30 to TRBJ1-2; tentative D call: TRBD1 (5 bases). This CDR3 is 14 amino acids long. Germline lookup yields CDR1 GTSNPN and CDR2 SVGIG (reference sequence). Deletions cut 4 bases from V and 4 bases from J, with 16 bases between. Here the CDR3 DNA reads TGTGCCTGGATTCCCCCTCAGGGAATCTATGGCTACACCTTC. It codes for CAWIPPQGIYGYTF. Using reference TRBV30 and TRBJ1-2 for the parts outside the CDR3, the full variable domain is SQTIHQWPATLVQPVGSPLSLECTVEGTSNPNLYWYRQAAGRGLQLLFYSVGIGQISSEVPQNLSASRPQDRQFILSSKKLLLSDSGFYLCAWIPPQGIYGYTFGSGTRLTVV.

The chain couples TRBV3-1 (or the pseudogene TRBV3-2) to TRBJ2-2; 10 bases map to TRBD2. V lost 3 bases, J lost 7 bases, and 8 bases stayed unmatched. Germline V CDR1 and CDR2: LGHDT, YNNKEL (reference sequence). The CDR3 runs 16 residues. The CDR3 protein is CASSHRRSGGIGELFF. In DNA form, the CDR3 reads TGTGCCAGCAGCCACCGGCGTAGCGGGGGGATCGGGGAGCTGTTTTTT.

The chain combines TRBV2 with TRBJ1-2; 8 bases map to TRBD1. The CDR3 length is 12 residues. Germline V CDR1 and CDR2: SNHLY, FYNNEI. The junction had 7 bases not matched to a gene; V was cut back by 8 bases and J by 8 bases. This CDR3 is CASVDRGGGYTF. CDR3 nucleotide sequence: TGTGCCAGCGTCGACAGGGGCGGAGGCTACACCTTC.

V and J are TRBV5-1 and TRBJ1-1, with TRBD1 identical over 9 bases. Trimming at V came to 2 bases and at J to 8 bases, leaving 4 bases not matched to a gene. Germline CDR1 reads SGHRS; CDR2 reads YFSETQ. CDR3 length: 13 amino acids. The CDR3 protein is CASSFKQGAEAFF. The DNA of the CDR3 is TGCGCCAGCAGCTTTAAACAGGGGGCCGAAGCTTTCTTT.